This T cell receptor beta chain emerged from a study of shared clonotypes between healthy human individuals. Germline CDR1 and CDR2: LGHNA and YSLEER. The CDR3 runs to 16 residues. Trimming cost V 0 bases and J 2 bases, with 11 bases left between them. Clones were read by immunoSEQ multiplex PCR, and TCRdb kept only the in-frame ones, dropping some. Of millions of clones in the sample, about 93% were seen once. Naive CD8 cells lacked CD45RO and underwent positive selection for CCR7, leaving out terminally differentiated effector memory CD45RA+ cells. The sequence was obtained from a man aged 18 to 35 in good health. Some clones in this sample may be carry-over from other donors' samples. This chain links TRBV4-3 with TRBJ2-1, with D possibly TRBD1 on 7 matching bases. The sample taken for sequencing was naive CD8+ T cells from PBMCs. The CDR3 nucleotides read TGCGCCAGCAGCCAAGATGGCGGGACAGCCTACAATGAGCAGTTCTTC. It encodes CASSQDGGTAYNEQFF.